The source of this T cell receptor (beta chain) is a study of low-dose radiotherapy and immunotherapy resistance in tumors. Whole-study context: Patients of Cohort 1 had 0.5 Gy fractions every 2 weeks, which summed to 6.5 Gy. One day before radiation and immunotherapy, intravenous cyclophosphamide 200 mg/m2 was administered, with this repeated every two weeks.

The V end was cut by 2 bases, the J end by 4 bases, with 10 bases between. From germline, CDR1 is KGHSH and CDR2 LQKENI. CDR3 length equals 14 residues. Time point noted: after trial treatment. Specified treatment: LDRT plus nivolumab, ipilimumab, low-dose cyclophosphamide and aspirin (RACIN trial). The donors' treatment consisted of nivolumab, ipilimumab, aspirin, low-dose cyclophosphamide and low-dose radiotherapy. First-strand cDNA relied on TRAV- and TRBV-specific primers spanning alpha and beta chains. PCR amplification of the TCRs was performed with Phusion for 20 to 25 PCR cycles, and it relied on a constant-region primer together with a V-primer adapter. In vitro transcription amplified isolated mRNA. TCRdb ran MiXCR on the reads and lists one entry per CDR3 protein. In the table there are roughly 100,000 distinct CDR3 sequences, 20% to 25% of which are singletons. This clonotype has at least ten counts.

The sequenced sample was PBMCs, obtained after low-dose radiotherapy plus immunotherapy. V is TRBV18 and J is TRBJ2-3; D assignment may be TRBD1 or TRBD2 (6 bases each). The receptor's source is a female donor with ovarian cancer. CDR3 protein: CASSPNREADTQYF. Here the CDR3 DNA reads TGTGCCAGCTCACCAAACAGGGAGGCAGATACGCAGTATTTT.